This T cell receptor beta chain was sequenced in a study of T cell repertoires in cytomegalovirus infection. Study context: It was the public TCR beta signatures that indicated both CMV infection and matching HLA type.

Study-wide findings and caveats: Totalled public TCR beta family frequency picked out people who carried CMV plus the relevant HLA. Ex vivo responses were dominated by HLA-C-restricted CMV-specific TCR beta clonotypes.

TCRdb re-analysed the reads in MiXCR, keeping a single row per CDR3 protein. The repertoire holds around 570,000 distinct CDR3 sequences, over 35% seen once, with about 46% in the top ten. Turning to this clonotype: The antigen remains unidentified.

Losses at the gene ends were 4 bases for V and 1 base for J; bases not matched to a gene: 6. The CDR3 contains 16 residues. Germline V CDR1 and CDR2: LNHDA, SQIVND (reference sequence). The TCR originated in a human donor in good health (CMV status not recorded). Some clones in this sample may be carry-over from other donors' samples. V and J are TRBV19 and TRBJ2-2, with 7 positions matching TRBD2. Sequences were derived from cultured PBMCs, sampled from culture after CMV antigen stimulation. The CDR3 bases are TGTGCCAGTAGTAGGTTGGCGGGGGTGAACACCGGGGAGCTGTTTTTT. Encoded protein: CASSRLAGVNTGELFF.